The rows below give T cell receptor beta chains drawn from one sample of a study of blood T cell repertoires in COVID-19. Data came from immunoSEQ multiplex PCR; TCRdb stores just in-frame clones and leaves some out. The sample lists roughly 41,000 clones; nearly 90% were seen once. The sample comprised peripheral blood. All receptors come from a man in his fifties or sixties with acute or convalescent COVID-19. CDR3s include the opening cysteine and the closing phenylalanine or tryptophan. The D gene is left open where the match is weak. Clone size is not always given. Where it is, it says once, few, many or a class for expanded clones.

abundance,j_gene,v_gene,d_gene,CDR3nt,CDR3aa
.,TRBJ2-5,TRBV11-2,.,TGTGCCAGCAGCTCCCCCCGTTGGGTAGCGGCCCAAGAGACCCAGTACTTC,CASSSPRWVAAQETQYF
.,TRBJ1-5,TRBV9,.,TGTGCCAGCAGCGTAGGCGGGACGGGCAATCAGCCCCAGCATTTT,CASSVGGTGNQPQHF
.,TRBJ1-4,TRBV7-6,.,TGTGCCAGCAGCTTAAGCCAGGGGAATAATGAAAAACTGTTTTTT,CASSLSQGNNEKLFF
.,TRBJ1-5,TRBV18,.,TGTGCCAGCTCACCATACAATCAGCCCCAGCATTTT,CASSPYNQPQHF
.,TRBJ1-1,TRBV5-4,.,TGTGCCAGCAGCTCGACCAGGCAGCCTGAAGCTTTCTTT,CASSSTRQPEAFF
.,TRBJ1-1,TRBV12-3/TRBV12-4,TRBD1,TGTGCCAGCAGGGAGGGGGCAGTGACTGAAGCTTTCTTT,CASREGAVTEAFF
.,TRBJ2-3,TRBV6-5,TRBD2,TGTGCCAGCAGTTGGACTAGCGGGGCGGGCACAGATACGCAGTATTTT,CASSWTSGAGTDTQYF
.,TRBJ2-6,TRBV7-2,.,TGTGCCAGCAGCTTTACTACAGGGTCGGGGGCCAACGTCCTGACTTTC,CASSFTTGSGANVLTF
once,TRBJ2-2,TRBV5-4,.,TGTGCCAGCAGCTTGGCAGGGAGGAGGGGCGGGGAGCTGTTTTTT,CASSLAGRRGGELFF
.,TRBJ2-5,TRBV27,.,TGTGCCAGCAGTTTTTCGGCTAGTAGTGGGACCCAGTACTTC,CASSFSASSGTQYF
.,TRBJ1-2,TRBV29-1,TRBD1,TGCAGCGTTCGGACAGGACTGAACTATGGCTACACCTTC,CSVRTGLNYGYTF
once,TRBJ1-6,TRBV7-2,.,TGTGCCAGCAGCTTAGGTGAGGGGAGGACCCTCCACTTT,CASSLGEGRTLHF
.,TRBJ2-5,TRBV9,TRBD1,TGTGCCAGCAGCACTCGGACAGGGTTAGAGACCCAGTACTTC,CASSTRTGLETQYF
.,TRBJ2-3,TRBV5-1,TRBD1,TGCGCCAGCAGCGAGGGGGCTGGCACAGATACGCAGTATTTT,CASSEGAGTDTQYF
.,TRBJ2-7,TRBV7-2,TRBD1,TGTGCCAGCAGCACCATGGGGGACAGTATTGCCTACGAGCAGTACTTC,CASSTMGDSIAYEQYF
once,TRBJ1-5,TRBV18,.,TGTGCCAGCTCACCACCCGGGTATCAGCCCCAGCATTTT,CASSPPGYQPQHF
.,TRBJ2-4,TRBV6-2/TRBV6-3,TRBD2,TGTGCCAGCAGTTACAAAGGGGAGGGGTGGACCAAAAACATTCAGTACTTC,CASSYKGEGWTKNIQYF
.,TRBJ1-2,TRBV5-1,.,TGCGCCAGCAGCTTGGTACAGGACTATGGCTACACCTTC,CASSLVQDYGYTF
.,TRBJ2-3,TRBV5-1,.,TGCGCCAGCAGCTTGCTTGGGTCAGGAGATACGCAGTATTTT,CASSLLGSGDTQYF
.,TRBJ1-4,TRBV11-2,.,TGTGCCAGCAGCTCCCAGGGTTTCGGTGAAAAACTGTTTTTT,CASSSQGFGEKLFF
.,TRBJ1-2,TRBV7-2,TRBD1,TGTGCCAGCAGCTTCCAGGGGGCAGTCTCTGGCTACACCTTC,CASSFQGAVSGYTF
.,TRBJ1-2,TRBV5-4,TRBD1,TGTGCCAGCACCCCGGGACAGGGACTTACTAACTATGGCTACACCTTC,CASTPGQGLTNYGYTF
.,TRBJ1-2,TRBV5-6,.,TGTGCCAGCAGCTCTCGGGACACCTTTAACTATGGCTACACCTTC,CASSSRDTFNYGYTF
.,TRBJ2-7,TRBV30,.,TGTGCCTGGAATTTACAGGGTAGGGCCTACGAGCAGTACTTC,CAWNLQGRAYEQYF
.,TRBJ1-2,TRBV4-2,.,TGTGCCAGCAGCCAAGATTCAGGGTACTATGGCTACACCTTC,CASSQDSGYYGYTF
once,TRBJ2-2,TRBV12-3/TRBV12-4,.,TGTGCCAGCAGTTTAAATGGAGGCGGGGAGCTGTTTTTT,CASSLNGGGELFF
.,TRBJ2-1,TRBV29-1,.,TGCAGCGTTGATGGGTCTAGCGTCGATGAGCAGTTCTTC,CSVDGSSVDEQFF
.,TRBJ1-6,TRBV5-1,TRBD1,TGCGCCAGCAGCCTCGGACAGGGGAGCTCACCCCTCCACTTT,CASSLGQGSSPLHF
once,TRBJ1-2,TRBV5-6,TRBD1,TGTGCCAGCAGCTTAGGGACAGCGAACTATGGCTACACCTTC,CASSLGTANYGYTF
.,TRBJ1-2,TRBV18,TRBD1,TGTGCCAGCTCACCACGACAGGGGGCGGACTATGGCTACACCTTC,CASSPRQGADYGYTF
.,TRBJ2-1,TRBV9,TRBD2,TGTGCCAGCAGCGTCGGGGGGGCAACCTACAATGAGCAGTTCTTC,CASSVGGATYNEQFF
.,TRBJ2-6,TRBV19,TRBD1,TGTGCCAGTAGTATAGCGGCAGGGGGCCATGGGGCCAACGTCCTGACTTTC,CASSIAAGGHGANVLTF
.,TRBJ2-1,TRBV7-2,TRBD1,TGTGCCAGCAGCTTAGCCCCTGGACAGGGGGCCTATGAGCAGTTCTTC,CASSLAPGQGAYEQFF
.,TRBJ1-2,TRBV2,.,TGTGCCAGCATTGAATACTCCGGGAGTGGCTACACCTTC,CASIEYSGSGYTF
.,TRBJ1-5,TRBV6-2/TRBV6-3,TRBD1,TGTGCCAGCAGTTACACGAGAAGCGGACAGGGCAATCAGCCCCAGCATTTT,CASSYTRSGQGNQPQHF
.,TRBJ1-1,TRBV4-3,.,TGCGCCAGCAGCCAGTCACCCAGGGTGAGCACTGAAGCTTTCTTT,CASSQSPRVSTEAFF
.,TRBJ1-2,TRBV19,.,TGTGCCAGTAGTATGATGGCAGGGAACCACGGCTACACCTTC,CASSMMAGNHGYTF
.,TRBJ2-7,TRBV27,.,TGTGCCAGCACCTTCTCTTCGTCCTACGAGCAGTACTTC,CASTFSSSYEQYF
once,TRBJ1-3,TRBV6-2/TRBV6-3,.,TGTGCCAGCAGTTACGGGGCAGGTCGCACTGGAAACACCATATATTTT,CASSYGAGRTGNTIYF
.,TRBJ1-1,TRBV7-9,.,TGTGCCAGCAGCTTGGTGCTGGGACATATCACTGAAGCTTTCTTT,CASSLVLGHITEAFF
.,TRBJ1-1,TRBV2,.,TGTGCCAGCCGTTGGTCCATGGGGGGGCAGAACACTGAAGCTTTCTTT,CASRWSMGGQNTEAFF
.,TRBJ1-4,TRBV19,.,TGTGCCAGTAGTATAGTCAGGGGCAAAGAAAAACTGTTTTTT,CASSIVRGKEKLFF
.,TRBJ1-2,TRBV2,.,TGTGCCAGCAGTGAAGCGGGCAGTTATGGCTACACCTTC,CASSEAGSYGYTF
.,TRBJ1-5,TRBV7-8,TRBD1,TGTGCCAGCAGCCCGGGACAGGCGTTGGGACAGCCCCAGCATTTT,CASSPGQALGQPQHF
.,TRBJ1-2,TRBV5-4,TRBD1,TGTGCCAGCAGCTTGGGACAGGGGGCGGGTGGCTACACCTTC,CASSLGQGAGGYTF
.,TRBJ2-5,TRBV3-1/TRBV3-2,.,TGTGCCAGCAGCCTTCAGCAGGGGCGGGAGACCCAGTACTTC,CASSLQQGRETQYF
.,TRBJ2-3,TRBV28,TRBD1,TGTGCCAGCAGTAAACAGGGGCCAGATACGCAGTATTTT,CASSKQGPDTQYF
.,TRBJ1-5,TRBV30,.,TGTGCCTGGAGTGTACGCCAGAATCAGCCCCAGCATTTT,CAWSVRQNQPQHF
.,TRBJ2-3,TRBV5-1,.,TGCGCCAGCAGCCCTGGGGGCAGAAGCACAGATACGCAGTATTTT,CASSPGGRSTDTQYF
.,TRBJ1-6,TRBV9,.,TGTGCCAGCAGCTCCCGATCTCAGGACTATAATTCACCCCTCCACTTT,CASSSRSQDYNSPLHF
.,TRBJ1-3,TRBV4-2,.,TGTGCCAGCAGCTCAGTGGCTGTGAAGGGAAACACCATATATTTT,CASSSVAVKGNTIYF
.,TRBJ1-6,TRBV12-3/TRBV12-4,.,TGTGCCAGCAGTCCACAGGATAATTCACCCCTCCACTTT,CASSPQDNSPLHF
.,TRBJ1-6,TRBV7-9,.,TGTGCCAGCAGCTTAGTAGTGCGCAGGGATTCTGATTCACCCCTCCACTTT,CASSLVVRRDSDSPLHF
.,TRBJ1-2,TRBV7-2,.,TGTGCCAGCAGCTTAGATCCAGCTAACTATGGCTACACCTTC,CASSLDPANYGYTF
.,TRBJ1-3,TRBV7-8,.,TGTGCCAGCAGCGGGAGAGCGGGAAACACCATATATTTT,CASSGRAGNTIYF
.,TRBJ2-7,TRBV9,TRBD1,TGTGCCAGCAGCGCGGGACAGCTTGGCGAGCAGTACTTC,CASSAGQLGEQYF